Below, 8 T cell receptor beta chains from the same sample are listed, as sequenced in a study of technical replicates of blood from a few donors. The method was immunoSEQ multiplex PCR; TCRdb's version includes in-frame clones alone and lacks a portion of them. Of about 66,000 clones in the sample, around 91% were seen once. Sequencing used T cells isolated from PBMCs. The receptors derive from a human donor in good health.

The rearrangement uses TRBV19 and TRBJ2-2; 8 nucleotides align to TRBD1. In germline, CDR1 is LNHDA, CDR2 SQIVND (reference sequence). The CDR3 length is 15 residues. V was pared by 5 bases and J by 1 base, with 3 bases of the junction left unmatched. The CDR3 bases are TGTGCCAGTAGTCAAGGACAGGGGAACACCGGGGAGCTGTTTTTT. It specifies CASSQGQGNTGELFF.

This rearrangement joins TRBV5-8 to TRBJ2-1; D remains unclear. The CDR3 has 12 amino acids. Germline V gene sequence: CDR1 SGHTS, CDR2 YDEGEE. The V end was cut by 0 bases, the J end by 5 bases, with 3 bases between. The CDR3 spells CASSLADNEQFF. CDR3 DNA sequence: TGTGCCAGCAGCTTGGCAGACAATGAGCAGTTCTTC.

The chain joins TRBV7-2 to TRBJ2-7; D is perhaps TRBD1 (6 bases). Trimming took off 1 base at V and 6 bases at J, with 13 bases between the two ends. The CDR3 is 14 amino acids. Looked up from germline, CDR1 is SGHTA and CDR2 is FQGNSA. The CDR3 sequence: CASSLDREIGEQYF. Here the CDR3 DNA reads TGTGCCAGCAGCTTAGACAGGGAGATAGGCGAGCAGTACTTC.

V gene TRBV28 combines with J gene TRBJ2-7, with a tentative D call TRBD1 (6 bases). V was shortened by 5 bases and J by 2 bases, with 13 bases between the two germline ends. CDR1 and CDR2 from the germline V gene are MDHEN and SYDVKM. This CDR3 comprises 14 residues. The DNA for the CDR3 is TGTGCCAGCAGTAGGAAGGACAGAACCTACGAGCAGTACTTC. Amino acid sequence: CASSRKDRTYEQYF.

This sequence joins TRBV11-3 and TRBJ2-1; 10 bases fit TRBD1. CDR1 and CDR2 (germline): SGHNT, YENEEA. The CDR3 loop spans 13 amino acids. Losses at the gene ends were 11 bases for V and 6 bases for J; bases not matched to a gene: 7. The CDR3 bases are TGTGCCTCCCGGGACAGGGGTGCCAATGAGCAGTTCTTC. It codes for CASRDRGANEQFF. Variable domain in full (rest from reference TRBV11-3 and TRBJ2-1): EAGVVQSPRYKIIEKKQPVAFWCNPISGHNTLYWYLQNLGQGPELLIRYENEEAVDDSQLPKDRFSAERLKGVDSTLKIQPAELGDSAVYLCASRDRGANEQFFGPGTRLTVL.

This clone was observed a single time. The chain uses TRBV9 and TRBJ2-5; 12 nucleotides align to TRBD1. The germline V gene has CDR1 SGDLS and CDR2 YYNGEE. The junction had 7 bases not matched to a gene; V was cut back by 0 bases and J by 10 bases. The CDR3 runs 15 residues. Here the CDR3 reads CASSVAPGQGALQYF. The CDR3, as DNA: TGTGCCAGCAGCGTAGCTCCGGGACAGGGGGCCCTCCAGTACTTC.

CDR3 loop: CASSAQGTQETQYF. The CDR3 bases are TGCGCCAGCAGCGCACAGGGAACACAAGAGACCCAGTACTTC. The chain uses TRBV4-3 and TRBJ2-5; possibly TRBD1 for D (6 bases). Germline CDR1 reads LGHNA; CDR2 reads YSLEER. Trimming cost V 5 bases and J 2 bases, with 12 bases left between them. This CDR3 has 14 amino acids.

In its sample, this clone was seen once. V gene TRBV5-6 combines with J gene TRBJ1-2, with D maybe TRBD1 (5 bases). Trimming cost V 3 bases and J 2 bases, with 11 bases left between them. Germline V gene lookup returns CDR1 SGHDT and CDR2 YYEEEE. CDR3 length: 14 amino acids. The CDR3 protein is CASSYSTVNYGYTF. The CDR3, as DNA: TGTGCCAGCAGCTATTCGACAGTCAACTATGGCTACACCTTC.